The 12 T cell receptor beta chains in this list originate from one sample, sequenced in a study of blood T cells in healthy people across ages. It was with a sample-barcoded 5' primer and a J-beta primer mix that a second PCR of roughly 7 to 12 cycles was run. TCRdb ran MiXCR on the 5' RACE reads and lists one entry per CDR3 protein. This sample has 700,000 or so distinct CDR3 sequences, with 20% to 25% found just once. The sequenced sample was blood. These receptors all come from a man in his 70s in good health.

This clonotype came up a few times. The chain uses TRBV5-1 and TRBJ1-6; D gene unclear. This CDR3 is 14 amino acids long. Trimming took 4 bases from V and 8 from J, leaving 13 bases between them. CDR1 SGHRS and CDR2 YFSETQ come from the germline V gene. The CDR3 coding sequence is TGCGCCAGCAGCCCACAAAACTTAGATTCACCCCTCCACTTT. This codes for CASSPQNLDSPLHF.

This clonotype was detected only a few times. The chain links TRBV5-1 to TRBJ2-5, with D uncertain. CDR1 is SGHRS, CDR2 YFSETQ, per germline. Trimming removed 4 bases from V and 1 base from J, with 17 bases in between. There are 16 residues in the CDR3. The CDR3 here is CASSTDGWAVQETQYF. CDR3 sequence (DNA): TGCGCCAGCAGCACCGATGGGTGGGCAGTCCAAGAGACCCAGTACTTC. The whole variable domain, remainder taken from reference TRBV5-1 and TRBJ2-5, is KAGVTQTPRYLIKTRGQQVTLSCSPISGHRSVSWYQQTPGQGLQFLFEYFSETQRNKGNFPGRFSGRQFSNSRSEMNVSTLELGDSALYLCASSTDGWAVQETQYFGPGTRLLVL.

This chain links TRBV18 with TRBJ2-7; D ambiguous. This CDR3 has 13 residues. CDR1 is KGHSH, CDR2 LQKENI, per germline. Trimming removed 2 bases at V and 3 bases at J, with 8 bases between. For the CDR3, the DNA is TGTGCCAGCTCACCAGACGGAAACTACGAGCAGTACGTC. Amino acid sequence: CASSPDGNYEQYV.

V is TRBV5-1 and J is TRBJ2-2, with 7 bases matching TRBD1. V was clipped by 5 bases and J by 4 bases; unmatched bases: 8. The CDR3 sequence is 15 residues long. Per the germline V gene, CDR1 is SGHRS and CDR2 is YFSETQ. The CDR3 coding sequence is TGCGCCAGCAGTAAGGGACAGACAAGCACCGGGGAGCTGTTTTTT. This encodes CASSKGQTSTGELFF.

V and J are TRBV12-3 or TRBV12-4 and TRBJ2-2; 11 nucleotides line up with TRBD2. With 6 bases clipped from V and 5 bases from J, the junction kept 5 bases outside the gene matches. This CDR3 region has 15 residues. CDR3 coding DNA: TGTGCCAGCAGACCTAGCGGGAGGCGGACCGGGGAGCTGTTTTTT. Its translation is CASRPSGRRTGELFF.

This clonotype occurred a few times. The rearrangement uses TRBV5-6 and TRBJ2-7; no definite D call. V was clipped by 0 bases and J by 2 bases, with 9 bases between them. CDR3 length equals 14 residues. Per germline, CDR1 SGHDT and CDR2 YYEEEE. The CDR3 spells CASSLDRSAYEQYF. The CDR3 nucleotides are TGTGCCAGCAGCTTGGACAGATCAGCCTACGAGCAGTACTTC.

V usage is TRBV20-1 and J usage is TRBJ2-1, with D unresolved. The J call is uncertain, as TRBJ2-7 better fits the DNA end. There are 16 residues in the CDR3. CDR1 and CDR2 from the germline V gene are DFQATT and SNEGSKA (reference sequence). CDR3 residues: CSAREVKRGSLYEQYF. The DNA for the CDR3 is TGCAGTGCTAGAGAGGTTAAAAGAGGCAGCCTCTACGAGCAGTACTTC.

This clonotype was observed at least ten times. The chain combines TRBV7-2 with TRBJ1-2; possibly TRBD1 for D (5 bases). The germline V gene has CDR1 SGHTA and CDR2 FQGNSA. This CDR3 comprises 12 residues. V was cut by 4 bases and J by 6 bases, with 9 bases left in between. In DNA form, the CDR3 reads TGTGCCAGCAGCTACTCGGGGGATGGCTACACCTTC. Residues: CASSYSGDGYTF. The full variable domain, completed using reference TRBV7-2 and TRBJ1-2, is GAGVSQSPSNKVTEKGKDVELRCDPISGHTALYWYRQSLGQGLEFLIYFQGNSAPDKSGLPSDRFSAERTGGSVSTLTIQRTQQEDSAVYLCASSYSGDGYTFGSGTRLTVV.

The chain carries TRBV7-9 and TRBJ2-6; D not certain. The CDR3 has 17 residues. V was trimmed by 1 base and J by 0 bases, leaving 10 bases between them. The germline gives CDR1 SEHNR, CDR2 FQNEAQ (reference sequence). The CDR3 here is CASSLGSHTSGANVLTF. The CDR3 nucleotides read TGTGCCAGCAGCTTAGGTAGCCATACCTCTGGGGCCAACGTCCTGACTTTC.

This chain connects TRBV12-3 or TRBV12-4 to TRBJ2-1; TRBD1 matches at 10 bases. J gave up 9 bases and V 6 bases, and 8 bases lay outside the gene matches. The CDR3 totals 14 residues. The CDR3 sequence: CASRYGTGAGEQFF. The CDR3 bases are TGTGCCAGCAGATATGGGACAGGGGCGGGTGAGCAGTTCTTC.

This clonotype has a handful of counts. This chain links TRBV29-1 with TRBJ2-3, with 11 bases matching TRBD2. This CDR3 contains 15 residues. Germline V CDR1 and CDR2: SQVTM, ANQGSEA. Trimming at V came to 1 base and at J to 3 bases, leaving 3 bases not matched to a gene. CDR3 DNA: TGCAGCGTTGAAGCGCTAGCGGGAGGTACAGATACGCAGTATTTT. Translation: CSVEALAGGTDTQYF.

V and J are TRBV6-2 or TRBV6-3 and TRBJ2-5, with 7 bases fitting TRBD1. The J call may be mistaken, given a closer DNA end match to TRBJ2-7. CDR1 is MNHEY, CDR2 SVGEGT, per germline. The length of the CDR3 is 13 residues. CDR3 coding DNA: TGTGCCAGCACCCAGGACAGGCACCACGAGCAGTACGTC. This translates into CASTQDRHHEQYV.